This entry features one T cell receptor beta chain sequence. Germline V gene sequence: CDR1 SGHRS, CDR2 YFSETQ. V lost 4 bases, J lost 0 bases, and 4 bases stayed unmatched. The CDR3 consists of 15 residues. Profiled with immunoSEQ multiplex PCR; TCRdb holds only in-frame clones, not every one. The data show about 180,000 clones, with 80% to 90% seen just once and under 3.5% held by the top ten. The data stem from a study of blood T cell repertoires in COVID-19. The wider study: The United States, Italy and Spain provided the acute and convalescent COVID-19 samples.

Sequences were obtained from peripheral blood. The TCR comes from a man aged 60 to 75 with acute or convalescent COVID-19. V and J are TRBV5-1 and TRBJ2-5, with 9 bases aligning to TRBD1. DNA for the CDR3: TGCGCCAGCAGCGGGACAGGGTTCCACCAAGAGACCCAGTACTTC. It specifies CASSGTGFHQETQYF.